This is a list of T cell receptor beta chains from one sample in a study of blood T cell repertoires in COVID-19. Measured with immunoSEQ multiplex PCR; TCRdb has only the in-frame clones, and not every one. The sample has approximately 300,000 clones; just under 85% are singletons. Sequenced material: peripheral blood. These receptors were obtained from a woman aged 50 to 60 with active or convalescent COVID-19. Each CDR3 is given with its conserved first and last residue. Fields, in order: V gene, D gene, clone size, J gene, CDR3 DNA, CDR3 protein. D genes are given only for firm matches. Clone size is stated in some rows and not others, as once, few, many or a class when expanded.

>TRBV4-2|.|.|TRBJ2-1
TGTGCCAGCAGCCTGACTTTCTCCTACAATGAGCAGTTCTTC
CASSLTFSYNEQFF
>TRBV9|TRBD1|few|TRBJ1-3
TGTGCCAGCAGCGCCGATAACAGGGGGAGCTGGAACACCATATATTTT
CASSADNRGSWNTIYF
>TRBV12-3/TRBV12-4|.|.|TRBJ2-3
TGTGCCAGCAGTCAGAGGCGGGGAGATACGCAGTATTTT
CASSQRRGDTQYF
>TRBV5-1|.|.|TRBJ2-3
TGCGCCAGCAGCTTGGGAGGTGGCGTCCTTTCCCCGCAGTATTTT
CASSLGGGVLSPQYF
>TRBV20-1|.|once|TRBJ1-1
TGCAGTGCCAGGGCCAGAACTGAAGCTTTCTTT
CSARARTEAFF
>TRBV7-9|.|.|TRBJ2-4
TGTGCCAGCAGCTTAGAAGAGGGTGGCATTCAGTACTTC
CASSLEEGGIQYF
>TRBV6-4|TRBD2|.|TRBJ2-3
TGTGCCAGCTCCCCAGGACTAGCGGGAGGGACAGATACGCAGTATTTT
CASSPGLAGGTDTQYF
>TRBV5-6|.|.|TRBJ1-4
TGTGCCAGCAGCCAGTGGGGGCCAGGGCGTTTCGAAAAACTGTTTTTT
CASSQWGPGRFEKLFF
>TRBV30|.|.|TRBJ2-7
TGTGCCTGGAGTACCAAGCTTCCCTCCTACGAGCAGTACTTC
CAWSTKLPSYEQYF
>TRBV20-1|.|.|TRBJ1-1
TGCAGTGCCTTTAGGGGTGAAGCTTTCTTT
CSAFRGEAFF
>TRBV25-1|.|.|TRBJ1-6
TGTGCCAGCAGTGAATCAGGATTCAAATCACCCCTCCACTTT
CASSESGFKSPLHF
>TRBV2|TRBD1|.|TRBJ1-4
TGTGCCAGCAGTGAAAGGGGGCAGGTCGAAAAACTGTTTTTT
CASSERGQVEKLFF
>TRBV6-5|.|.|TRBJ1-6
TGTGCCAGCAGTAGTCGGATCCGGGGATCACCCCTCCACTTT
CASSSRIRGSPLHF
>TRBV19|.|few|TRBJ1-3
TGTGCCAGCAGAGACGGGGGTGGTGGAAACACCATATATTTT
CASRDGGGGNTIYF
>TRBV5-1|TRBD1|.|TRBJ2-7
TGCGCCAGCAGCTTGGGGGCGGGACAGGGGTCCCACGAGCAGTACTTC
CASSLGAGQGSHEQYF
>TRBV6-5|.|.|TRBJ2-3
TGTGCCAGCAGTAAACCAGGGGTCACAGATACGCAGTATTTT
CASSKPGVTDTQYF
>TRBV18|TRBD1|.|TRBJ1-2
TGTGCCAGCTCACCCCAGGGGGCTCCCTATGGCTACACCTTC
CASSPQGAPYGYTF
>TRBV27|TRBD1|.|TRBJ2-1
TGTGCCAGCAGTCGGGACAGGGGGTACAATGAGCAGTTCTTC
CASSRDRGYNEQFF
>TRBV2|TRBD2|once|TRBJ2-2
TGTGCCAGCAGCCCTGGGGGGGGTGTCGGGGAGCTGTTTTTT
CASSPGGGVGELFF
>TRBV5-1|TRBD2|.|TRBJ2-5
TGCGCCAGCAGCTTGGGGACTAGCCTAAGGGAGACCCAGTACTTC
CASSLGTSLRETQYF
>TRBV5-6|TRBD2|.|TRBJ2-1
TGTGCCAGCAGCCCCGCGGGACTAGCGGGAGTTCATGAGCAGTTCTTC
CASSPAGLAGVHEQFF
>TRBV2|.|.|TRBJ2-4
TGTGCCAGCAGCGCAGGGGAGGGTGCCAAAAACATTCAGTACTTC
CASSAGEGAKNIQYF
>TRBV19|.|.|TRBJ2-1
TGTGCCAGTAGAATCCGGGACACCGCTTACAATGAGCAGTTCTTC
CASRIRDTAYNEQFF
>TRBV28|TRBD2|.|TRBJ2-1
TGTGCCAGCAGAATGGGACTAGCGGAATACAATGAGCAGTTCTTC
CASRMGLAEYNEQFF
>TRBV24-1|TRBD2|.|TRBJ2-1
TGTGCCACCAGTGATGGACTAGCGGGAGATGTTTTAGACAATGAGCAGTTCTTC
CATSDGLAGDVLDNEQFF
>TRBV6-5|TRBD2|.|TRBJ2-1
TGTGCCAGCCATAGCGGGAGTAGCTACAATGAGCAGTTCTTC
CASHSGSSYNEQFF
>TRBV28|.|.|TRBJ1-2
TGTGCCAGCAGCCAAGAAGCGGGAGCAGGGGTAGGCTACACCTTC
CASSQEAGAGVGYTF
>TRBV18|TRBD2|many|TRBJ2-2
TGTGCCAGCTCACAACTAGCGGGTGGAGAAACCGGGGAGCTGTTTTTT
CASSQLAGGETGELFF
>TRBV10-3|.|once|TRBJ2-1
TGTGCCATCAGGTCTGACAGCTCCTACAATGAGCAGTTCTTC
CAIRSDSSYNEQFF
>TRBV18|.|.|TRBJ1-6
TGTGCCAGCTCGGTCACAGGGCCGGATAATTCACCCCTCCACTTT
CASSVTGPDNSPLHF
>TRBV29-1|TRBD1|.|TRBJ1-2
TGCAGCGTCGCAGAAGGCAGGGGGCGAAACTATGGCTACACCTTC
CSVAEGRGRNYGYTF
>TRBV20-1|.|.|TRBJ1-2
TGCAGTGCTAGTGGGTTCGGACATTCCTATGGCTACACCTTC
CSASGFGHSYGYTF
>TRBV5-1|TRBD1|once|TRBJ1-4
TGCGCCAGCAGCCCGACAGGGACTAATGAAAAACTGTTTTTT
CASSPTGTNEKLFF
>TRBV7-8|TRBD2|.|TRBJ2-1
TGTGCCAGCAGCCCCGGGACTAGCGGAGACAATGAGCAGTTCTTC
CASSPGTSGDNEQFF
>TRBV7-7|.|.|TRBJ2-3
TGTGCTAGCTCCAGCGGGACAACAGATACGCAGTATTTT
CASSSGTTDTQYF
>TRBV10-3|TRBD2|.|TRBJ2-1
TGTGCCACAGCGACTAGCGGTTCTAACAATGAGCAGTTCTTC
CATATSGSNNEQFF
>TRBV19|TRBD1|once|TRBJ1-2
TGTGCCAGTAGCGACCTGGGGGACAGGAGTGCCTATGGCTACACCTTC
CASSDLGDRSAYGYTF
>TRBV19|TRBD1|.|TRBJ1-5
TGTGCCAGTAGCACTACAGGGGGCAGTCAGCCCCAGCATTTT
CASSTTGGSQPQHF
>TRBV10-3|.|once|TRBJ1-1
TGTGCCACCACAGGGAACACTGAAGCTTTCTTT
CATTGNTEAFF
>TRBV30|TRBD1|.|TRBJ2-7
TGTGCCTGGAGTCATAAGGCCGGGACAGTTACCTACGAGCAGTACTTC
CAWSHKAGTVTYEQYF